These 10 T cell receptor beta chains were all obtained from the same sample, sequenced in a study of molecular identifiers for immune sequencing clone quantification. TCRdb passed the PCR reads through MiXCR, listing each CDR3 protein once. The sample includes fewer than 45,000 distinct CDR3 sequences, 15% to 20% seen only once; the top ten take approximately 1%. The sequenced sample was naive CD8+ T cells from blood, with Jurkat cell RNA spiked in. Subset noted: FACS-sorted CD8+CD4-CCR7+CD45RA+ naive T cells. Receptor source: a human donor in good health. Some libraries in this study had Jurkat cell RNA spiked in.

In its sample, this clonotype was seen many times. The chain's CDR3 is CASSLVAGELFF. CDR3 DNA: TGTGCCAGCAGCTTAGTAGCCGGGGAGCTGTTTTTT. V and J are TRBV11-2 and TRBJ2-2; D is undetermined. The CDR3 loop spans 12 amino acids. Germline V lookup: CDR1 SGHAT, CDR2 FQNNGV. Trimming took 1 base from V and 6 from J, leaving 3 bases between them.

The chain couples TRBV10-3 to TRBJ2-7, with unresolved D. V lost 2 bases to trimming and J lost 6 bases, with 11 bases between them. The CDR3 has 13 amino acids. Germline V gives CDR1 ENHRY, CDR2 SYGVKD. CDR3 bases: TGTGCCATCAGTGAGCCCCCGTATGCCGAGCAGTACTTC. Its protein is CAISEPPYAEQYF.

J is TRBJ2-5 and V is TRBV14, with TRBD1 matching 8 bases. CDR3 size: 15 residues. Germline lookup yields CDR1 SGHDN and CDR2 FVKESK. The V gene end was trimmed by 6 bases and the J gene end by 4 bases; junction bases not matched to a gene: 10. DNA for the CDR3: TGTGCCAGCAGATCAACAGGGGGGATTGGAGAGACCCAGTACTTC. Residues: CASRSTGGIGETQYF.

This clonotype was picked up a small number of times. CDR3 amino acids: CSVEFRDRGGEQYF. As DNA, the CDR3 is TGCAGCGTTGAATTCCGGGACAGGGGCGGGGAGCAGTACTTC. V usage is TRBV29-1 and J usage is TRBJ2-7; 10 positions match TRBD1. V gave up 2 bases and J gave up 7 bases; unmatched junction bases: 8. CDR3 length: 14 residues. The germline gives CDR1 SQVTM, CDR2 ANQGSEA.

This clonotype was recorded many times. This chain links TRBV6-5 with TRBJ1-5; D is possibly TRBD1 (5 bases). This CDR3 spans 15 amino acids. Germline values: CDR1 MNHEY, CDR2 SVGAGI. V gave up 6 bases and J gave up 0 bases, with 12 bases separating them. CDR3 region: CASSPSGYSNQPQHF. DNA for the CDR3: TGTGCCAGCAGCCCGTCAGGGTATAGCAATCAGCCCCAGCATTTT.

By share, this clonotype counts as medium-sized. The J gene is TRBJ2-7, the V gene TRBV6-5; 7 nucleotides match TRBD1. The V gene's germline CDR1 is MNHEY and CDR2 SVGAGI. The CDR3 is 16 amino acids. Trimming at V came to 1 base and at J to 2 bases, leaving 8 bases not matched to a gene. The CDR3 region has the DNA TGTGCCAGCAGTTACTTAGGGACCGGGACAGCCTACGAGCAGTACTTC. Protein product: CASSYLGTGTAYEQYF.

The chain combines TRBV3-1 with TRBJ2-7, with D possibly matching TRBD1 (6 bases). This CDR3 region has 17 residues. V was clipped by 1 base and J by 0 bases, with 16 bases between them. Looked up from germline, CDR1 is LGHDT and CDR2 is YNNKEL (reference sequence). The CDR3 coding sequence is TGTGCCAGCAGCCAAGGGATAGGACAGCCGAGCTCCTACGAGCAGTACTTC. It is translated as CASSQGIGQPSSYEQYF.

This clonotype was counted at least ten times. The CDR3 is CASSFMTDTQYF. The CDR3 DNA follows: TGTGCCAGCAGTTTTATGACAGATACGCAGTATTTT. This sequence joins TRBV12-3 or TRBV12-4 and TRBJ2-3; D remains unclear. The V end was cut by 3 bases, the J end by 3 bases, with 4 bases between. The length of the CDR3 is 12 residues.

A remark on this clonotype: A junction boundary mismatches the germline segment, possibly from a read error. V usage is TRBV11-2 and J usage is TRBJ2-1; D is possibly TRBD1 or TRBD2 (5 bases each). Germline CDR1 reads SGHAT; CDR2 reads FQNNGV. CDR3 length: 17 amino acids. CDR3 protein: CASGLLSGQGFYNEQFF. The CDR3 DNA reads as TGTGCCAGCGGCTTATTGTCGGGGCAGGGCTTTTACAATGAGCAGTTCTTC.

This clonotype was seen many times. J is TRBJ1-5 and V is TRBV20-1; D unclear. Germline V CDR1 and CDR2: DFQATT, SNEGSKA (reference sequence). Trimming left V 4 bases short and J 2 bases short, with 9 bases between. The CDR3 has 13 amino acids. DNA of the CDR3: TGCAGTGCTACTGGGAGAGGCAATCAGCCCCAGCATTTT. It is translated as CSATGRGNQPQHF.